The clone carrying this TCR beta chain was observed many times. Antigen: not known. TCRdb re-analysed the RT-PCR reads in MiXCR, keeping a single row per CDR3 protein. The sample holds hundreds of thousands of distinct CDR3 sequences, 7.6% seen once. This specimen belongs to a study of response to subunit inactivated influenza vaccine. General study findings and limits: The study's authors posited that every seasonal influenza vaccination enlists few new T cells.

The source is a man aged 50 to 69 who received an inactivated influenza vaccine. The material was PBMCs from blood, obtained about 24 months after vaccination.

CDR3 nucleotide sequence: TGCAGTGCTAGAGATCTTAAGTCCCCGACAGATACGCAGTATTTT. Translated: CSARDLKSPTDTQYF. The rearrangement joins TRBV20-1 to TRBJ2-3; D is undetermined. CDR1 is DFQATT, CDR2 SNEGSKA, per germline (reference sequence). The V end was cut by 0 bases, the J end by 3 bases, with 13 bases between. The CDR3 contains 15 residues.